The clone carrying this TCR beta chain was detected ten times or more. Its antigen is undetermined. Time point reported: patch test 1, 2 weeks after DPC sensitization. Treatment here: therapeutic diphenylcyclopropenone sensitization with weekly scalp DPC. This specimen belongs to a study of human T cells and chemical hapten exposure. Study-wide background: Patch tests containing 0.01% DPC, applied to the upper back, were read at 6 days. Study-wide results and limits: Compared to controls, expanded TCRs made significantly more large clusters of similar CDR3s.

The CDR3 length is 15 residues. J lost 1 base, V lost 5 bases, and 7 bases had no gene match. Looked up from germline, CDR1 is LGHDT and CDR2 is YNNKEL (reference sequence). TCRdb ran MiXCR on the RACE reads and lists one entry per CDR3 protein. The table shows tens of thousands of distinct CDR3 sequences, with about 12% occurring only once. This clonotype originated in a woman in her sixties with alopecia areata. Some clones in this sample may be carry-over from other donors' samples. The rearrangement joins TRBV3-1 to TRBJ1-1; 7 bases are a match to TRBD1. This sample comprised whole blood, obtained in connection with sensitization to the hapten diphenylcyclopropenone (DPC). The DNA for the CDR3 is TGTGCCAGCAGCTCACGCTGGACAGGGAACACTGAAGCTTTCTTT. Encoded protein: CASSSRWTGNTEAFF. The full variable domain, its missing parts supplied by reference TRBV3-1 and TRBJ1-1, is DTAVSQTPKYLVTQMGNDKSIKCEQNLGHDTMYWYKQDSKKFLKIMFSYNNKELIINETVPNRFSPKSPDKAHLNLHINSLELGDSAVYFCASSSRWTGNTEAFFGQGTRLTVV.